The clone carrying this T cell receptor (beta chain) showed up just once. The data were obtained in a study of blood T cell repertoires in COVID-19. V lost 4 bases and J 1 base, leaving 12 bases between the germline ends. CDR1 and CDR2 from the germline V gene are SGHNT and YYREEE (reference sequence). CDR3 size: 14 residues. In the original workflow: Amplification from reference gene primers served as the basis for estimated nucleated cell counts. TCRdb's table, derived via immunoSEQ multiplex PCR, lists solely in-frame clones and lacks some. From that table come the V and J calls and clone size; the DNA was used to work out D and trimming. The table lists about 350,000 clones, roughly 86% of them singletons.

What was sequenced was peripheral blood. This TCR was recovered from a woman aged 70-85 years with COVID-19, enrolled during active disease. The V call is TRBV5-4, the J call TRBJ2-7, with D uncertain. As DNA, the CDR3 is TGTGCCAGCAGCCCACCCGGCGGATCCTACGAGCAGTACTTC. It specifies CASSPPGGSYEQYF.